A single sample is the source of the 23 T cell receptor beta chains below, sequenced in a study of CD8 T cells in Susac syndrome. Reverse transcription of 0.5 to 1 ug RNA was carried out with random hexamers. Each CDR3 protein is one row after TCRdb ran MiXCR on the immunoSEQ multiplex PCR reads. The table shows a few hundred thousand distinct CDR3 sequences, with approximately 89% occurring only once. Sequencing was carried out using CD8+ T cells from PBMCs. These receptor sequences come from a human donor with multiple sclerosis.

This chain joins TRBV7-6 and TRBJ2-2; the D gene is possibly TRBD2 (6 bases). The CDR3 is 19 amino acids. Germline lookup yields CDR1 SGHVS and CDR2 FNYEAQ. V gave up 2 bases and J gave up 2 bases, with 21 bases separating them. In DNA, the CDR3 is TGTGCCAGCAGCTTAATTTTTGGGGGGTCCCCCTCAAACACCGGGGAGCTGTTTTTT. Translated, it gives CASSLIFGGSPSNTGELFF.

This rearrangement joins TRBV7-9 to TRBJ2-1, with TRBD2 matching 12 bases. The V gene's germline CDR1 is SEHNR and CDR2 FQNEAQ (reference sequence). V lost 1 base to trimming and J lost 7 bases; unmatched junction nucleotides: 11. The CDR3 runs 18 residues. CDR3 DNA sequence: TGTGCCAGCAGCTTAGGGACTCTAGGACTAGCGGGAAGAAATGAGCAGTTCTTC. It encodes CASSLGTLGLAGRNEQFF.

V gene TRBV5-1 combines with J gene TRBJ1-2, with 7 bases identical to TRBD1. V dropped 2 bases and J dropped 6; count of bases not matched to a gene: 1. The CDR3 is 12 residues long. Germline V gives CDR1 SGHRS, CDR2 YFSETQ. The CDR3 DNA sequence: TGCGCCAGCAGCTTTACAGGGGATGGCTACACCTTC. It encodes CASSFTGDGYTF.

A single count supports this clonotype. CDR3 in amino acids: CASSLKWDIFGYTF. For the CDR3, the DNA is TGTGCCAGCAGTTTAAAGTGGGACATTTTTGGCTACACCTTC. V usage is TRBV27 and J usage is TRBJ1-2; D might be TRBD1 (6 bases). Germline V CDR1 and CDR2: MNHEY, SMNVEV (reference sequence). V was trimmed by 2 bases and J by 7 bases, leaving 14 bases between them. The CDR3 is 14 residues long.

The chain links TRBV6-1 to TRBJ2-5; D unclear. Trimming took off 7 bases at V and 0 bases at J, with 9 bases between the two ends. CDR1 and CDR2 from the germline V gene are MNHNS and SASEGT. The CDR3 covers 13 residues. CDR3 loop: CASKGQDQETQYF. CDR3 nucleotides: TGTGCCAGCAAAGGCCAGGACCAAGAGACCCAGTACTTC.

This sequence joins TRBV11-3 and TRBJ2-1; TRBD2 matches at 8 bases. The CDR3 extends over 15 amino acids. Trimming removed 3 bases from V and 3 bases from J; junction bases left unmatched: 4. Germline CDR1 reads SGHNT; CDR2 reads YENEEA. This CDR3 reads CASSFSAGDYNEQFF. CDR3 coding DNA: TGTGCCAGCAGCTTTTCAGCGGGAGACTACAATGAGCAGTTCTTC.

This chain joins TRBV12-3 or TRBV12-4 and TRBJ1-1, with TRBD1 identical over 8 bases. With 6 bases clipped from V and 3 bases from J, the junction kept 6 bases outside the gene matches. The CDR3 has 14 amino acids. The CDR3, as DNA: TGTGCCAGCAGCCCGGGACAGGACTACACTGAAGCTTTCTTT. It yields the protein CASSPGQDYTEAFF.

In DNA, the CDR3 is TGTGCCAGCAGCTTAGGGGGCGAAGTATGGACTGAGCAGTTCTTC. Protein: CASSLGGEVWTEQFF. The rearrangement uses TRBV7-9 and TRBJ2-1; TRBD1 is a possible D gene (5 bases). The CDR3 runs 15 residues. CDR1 SEHNR and CDR2 FQNEAQ come from the germline V gene (reference sequence). The germline V and J ends were trimmed by 1 base and 9 bases, with 16 bases remaining between them.

The J gene is TRBJ2-7, the V gene TRBV27; D tentatively fits TRBD1 or TRBD2 (5 bases each). Trimming cost V 7 bases and J 7 bases, with 14 bases left between them. Per germline, CDR1 MNHEY and CDR2 SMNVEV (reference sequence). This CDR3 has 12 amino acids. The CDR3 loop is CASTTEGREQYF. The CDR3 nucleotides are TGTGCCAGCACTACCGAGGGGCGGGAGCAGTACTTC.

The chain couples TRBV12-3 or TRBV12-4 to TRBJ1-1, with 7 bases identical to TRBD1. This CDR3 has 15 amino acids. V gave up 5 bases and J gave up 2 bases; unmatched junction bases: 8. The CDR3 nucleotides are TGTGCCAGCAGTGGGAGTAACAGGGGAAACACTGAAGCTTTCTTT. Translated, it gives CASSGSNRGNTEAFF.

This clonotype was recorded only once. The chain has TRBV4-1 and TRBJ2-1; TRBD2 matches 12 bases. The germline gives CDR1 MGHRA, CDR2 YSYEKL. This CDR3 has 16 residues. Unmatched junction bases numbered 6, after V lost 6 bases and J lost 3 bases. CDR3 coding DNA: TGCGCCAGCAGTCAACCGACTAGCGGGAGCTACAATGAGCAGTTCTTC. Translated, it gives CASSQPTSGSYNEQFF.

This rearrangement joins TRBV20-1 to TRBJ2-7; 7 bases map to TRBD2. The germline CDR1 and CDR2 sequences are DFQATT and SNEGSKA (reference sequence). The junction had 5 bases not matched to a gene; V was cut back by 0 bases and J by 3 bases. This CDR3 has 14 residues. Here the CDR3 DNA reads TGCAGTGCTAGAGATACTAGCGTCAGCTACGAGCAGTACTTC. This codes for CSARDTSVSYEQYF.

The chain couples TRBV10-3 to TRBJ1-5; D is unresolved. This CDR3 spans 15 amino acids. With 2 bases removed from V and 0 bases from J, the gap between germline ends came to 8 bases. Germline CDR1 reads ENHRY; CDR2 reads SYGVKD. The CDR3 DNA reads as TGTGCCATCAGTGAGGGCAGTGCTAGCAATCAGCCCCAGCATTTT. Translation gives CAISEGSASNQPQHF.

The rearrangement joins TRBV9 to TRBJ2-1, with D possibly TRBD2 on 6 matching bases. Per germline, CDR1 SGDLS and CDR2 YYNGEE. The CDR3 covers 15 residues. Trimming stripped 4 bases from V and 4 bases from J, with 15 bases between. The DNA for the CDR3 is TGTGCCAGCAGCCCGGGGGACGGTCTGTACAATGAGCAGTTCTTC. This sequence encodes CASSPGDGLYNEQFF.

This chain connects TRBV7-9 to TRBJ2-1, with 8 bases identical to TRBD2. There are 15 residues in the CDR3. Germline CDR1 reads SEHNR; CDR2 reads FQNEAQ (reference sequence). The ends lost 5 bases at V and 5 bases at J; junction bases unmatched: 8. The CDR3 coding sequence is TGTGCCAGCAGCCTACTAGCGGCGATGAACAATGAGCAGTTCTTC. Translated: CASSLLAAMNNEQFF.

This sequence joins TRBV7-9 and TRBJ2-7; 10 bases line up with TRBD2. CDR1 is SEHNR and CDR2 is FQNEAQ in the germline V gene (reference sequence). Germline trimming cut 2 bases from V and 4 bases from J; bases unmatched to any gene: 2. This CDR3 has 14 amino acids. The CDR3 region has the DNA TGTGCCAGCAGCTTATCGACTAGCGGGTACGAGCAGTACTTC. It yields the protein CASSLSTSGYEQYF.

This chain uses TRBV5-1 with TRBJ1-1; 9 bases line up with TRBD1. CDR1 and CDR2 from the germline V gene are SGHRS and YFSETQ. The CDR3 is 15 residues long. V was pared by 4 bases and J by 3 bases, with 7 bases of the junction left unmatched. CDR3 amino acids: CASSVGQGLDTEAFF. In nucleotides, the CDR3 is TGCGCCAGCAGCGTGGGACAGGGTCTCGACACTGAAGCTTTCTTT.

The gene calls are TRBV6-5 and TRBJ1-2, with no clear D. The CDR3 extends over 13 amino acids. The V gene's germline CDR1 is MNHEY and CDR2 SVGAGI. V gave up 0 bases and J gave up 4 bases, with 6 bases separating them. CDR3 sequence reads: CASSYSTSYGYTF. The CDR3 DNA reads as TGTGCCAGCAGTTACTCGACGAGCTATGGCTACACCTTC.

The V and J genes are TRBV9 and TRBJ2-3; D unresolved. The DNA matches TRBJ1-5 better at its end, which makes the J call doubtful. Per the germline V gene, CDR1 is SGDLS and CDR2 is YYNGEE. The CDR3 totals 15 residues. Written as DNA, the CDR3 is TGTGCCAGCAGCAGGACTCACCGAGATACAGATACGCAGCATTTT. Its protein is CASSRTHRDTDTQHF.

The CDR3 here is CASSLAGTPEQFF. In nucleotides, the CDR3 is TGTGCCAGCAGCTTGGCCGGGACCCCTGAGCAGTTCTTC. The chain links TRBV5-4 to TRBJ2-1; TRBD1 or TRBD2 may be the D gene (5 bases each). In germline, CDR1 is SGHNT, CDR2 YYREEE (reference sequence). This CDR3 region has 13 residues. V lost 0 bases and J 9 bases, leaving 10 bases between the germline ends. Full variable domain (rest looked up from reference TRBV5-4 and TRBJ2-1): ETGVTQSPTHLIKTRGQQVTLRCSSQSGHNTVSWYQQALGQGPQFIFQYYREEENGRGNFPPRFSGLQFPNYSSELNVNALELDDSALYLCASSLAGTPEQFFGPGTRLTVL.

The rearrangement links TRBV7-2 to TRBJ1-1; 9 bases are shared with TRBD1. The V segment lost 6 bases and the J segment 4 bases; nucleotides outside the gene matches: 9. CDR1 and CDR2 (germline): SGHTA, FQGNSA. This CDR3 is 15 amino acids long. The CDR3 DNA is TGTGCCAGCAGTCCCGGGACAGGGTTGAGCACTGAAGCTTTCTTT. Its translation is CASSPGTGLSTEAFF.

The chain recombines TRBV14 with TRBJ2-1; 9 nucleotides line up with TRBD1. Germline trimming cut 6 bases from V and 6 bases from J; bases unmatched to any gene: 27. The V gene's germline CDR1 is SGHDN and CDR2 FVKESK. The CDR3 length is 21 residues. CDR3 DNA sequence: TGTGCCAGCAGTCCAGTGAATCCTAGGACAGGGGAGGTTCTAGATGTCAATGAGCAGTTCTTC. Translated: CASSPVNPRTGEVLDVNEQFF.

V gene TRBV28 combines with J gene TRBJ1-2; D possibly corresponds to TRBD1 (6 bases). The V end was cut by 3 bases, the J end by 0 bases, with 14 bases between. Germline V lookup: CDR1 MDHEN, CDR2 SYDVKM. The CDR3 covers 16 residues. CDR3 amino acids: CASSFPGENPNYGYTF. Here the CDR3 DNA reads TGTGCCAGCAGTTTTCCAGGGGAGAACCCTAACTATGGCTACACCTTC.